This T cell receptor beta chain was recovered during a study of cytomegalovirus exposure and HLA in healthy donors. This clone was detected only once. This PCR relied on a set of 60 Vbeta primers and 13 Jbeta primers. Profiled with immunoSEQ multiplex PCR; TCRdb holds only in-frame clones, not every one. The profile shows 60,000 to 70,000 clones, roughly 78% of them singletons. The TCR was taken from a woman aged 30 to 39 in good health and CMV-seronegative. The material sequenced was PBMCs.

The CDR3 nucleotides are TGTGCCTGGAGTTTCCAAGGACACGGCTACACCTTC. It codes for CAWSFQGHGYTF. J is TRBJ1-2 and V is TRBV30; D possibly corresponds to TRBD1 (5 bases). The CDR3 consists of 12 residues. V lost 2 bases and J lost 8, with 12 bases in between. Germline CDR1 reads GTSNPN; CDR2 reads SVGIG (reference sequence). Variable domain in full (rest from reference TRBV30 and TRBJ1-2): SQTIHQWPATLVQPVGSPLSLECTVEGTSNPNLYWYRQAAGRGLQLLFYSVGIGQISSEVPQNLSASRPQDRQFILSSKKLLLSDSGFYLCAWSFQGHGYTFGSGTRLTVV.